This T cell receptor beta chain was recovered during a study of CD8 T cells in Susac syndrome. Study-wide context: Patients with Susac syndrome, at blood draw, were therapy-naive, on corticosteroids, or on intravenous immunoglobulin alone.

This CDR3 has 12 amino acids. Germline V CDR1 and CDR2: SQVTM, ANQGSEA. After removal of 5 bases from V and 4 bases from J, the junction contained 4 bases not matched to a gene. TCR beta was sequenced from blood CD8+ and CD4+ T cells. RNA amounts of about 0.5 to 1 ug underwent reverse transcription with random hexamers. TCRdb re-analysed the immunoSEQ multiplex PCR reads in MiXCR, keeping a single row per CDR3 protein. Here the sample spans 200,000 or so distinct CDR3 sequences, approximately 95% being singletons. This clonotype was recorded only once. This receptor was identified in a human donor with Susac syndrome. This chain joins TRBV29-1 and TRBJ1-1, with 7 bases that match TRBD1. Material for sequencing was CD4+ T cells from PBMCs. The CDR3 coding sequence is TGCAGCGTTCATTCAGGGGGCACTGAAGCTTTCTTT. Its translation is CSVHSGGTEAFF.